The 16 T cell receptor beta chains below come from one sample, sequenced in a study of CD8+ T cells in alopecia areata. Once RNA had been extracted, it was reverse transcribed into cDNA to act as the sequencing template. Measured with immunoSEQ multiplex PCR; TCRdb has only the in-frame clones, and not every one. The profile covers 150,000 to 200,000 clones, with roughly 70% appearing a single time and 1.3% taken by the ten largest. The treatment: oral pan-JAK inhibitor, 5-10 mg twice daily. Sequenced here: CD4+ T cells sorted from blood, sampled at week 49, from a patient treated with tofacitinib. The receptors originated from a human donor with alopecia areata.

V usage is TRBV2 and J usage is TRBJ2-5, with D perhaps matching TRBD1 (6 bases). Trimming removed 8 bases at V and 2 bases at J, with 9 bases between. Germline CDR1 reads SNHLY; CDR2 reads FYNNEI. The length of the CDR3 is 12 residues. The CDR3 nucleotides are TGTGCCAGCCTGGGACATCAAGAGACCCAGTACTTC. It codes for CASLGHQETQYF.

CDR3 nucleotides: TGTGCCAGCAGCTCGACAGCAAGCAATCAGCCCCAGCATTTT. Its translation is CASSSTASNQPQHF. The chain carries TRBV7-2 and TRBJ1-5, with a weak D call TRBD1 (5 bases). CDR3 length: 14 residues. The germline gives CDR1 SGHTA, CDR2 FQGNSA. V lost 4 bases to trimming and J lost 1 base, with 8 bases between them.

This clone showed up just a few times. The genes are TRBV2 and TRBJ1-4; D ambiguous. This CDR3 has 11 amino acids. Trimming removed 4 bases from V and 7 bases from J, with 4 bases in between. Germline CDR1 is SNHLY and CDR2 is FYNNEI. The CDR3 loop reads CASSAGEKLFF. In DNA, the CDR3 is TGTGCCAGCAGTGCCGGTGAAAAACTGTTTTTT. The full variable domain, completed using reference TRBV2 and TRBJ1-4, is EPEVTQTPSHQVTQMGQEVILRCVPISNHLYFYWYRQILGQKVEFLVSFYNNEISEKSEIFDDQFSVERPDGSNFTLKIRSTKLEDSAMYFCASSAGEKLFFGSGTQLSVL.

The V gene is TRBV15, the J gene TRBJ2-1; weak D call: TRBD2 (5 bases). V was cut by 6 bases and J by 8 bases, with 14 bases left in between. This CDR3 spans 13 amino acids. Germline-derived CDR1 and CDR2 are LNHNV and YYDKDF (reference sequence). CDR3 bases: TGTGCCACCAGTCCGGACTCCTCGGATGAGCAGTTCTTC. Its protein is CATSPDSSDEQFF.

This chain uses TRBV29-1 with TRBJ1-6; D gene unclear. CDR1 and CDR2 from the germline V gene are SQVTM and ANQGSEA. V was cut by 6 bases and J by 4 bases, with 10 bases left in between. This CDR3 spans 13 amino acids. Here the CDR3 DNA reads TGCAGCGTATCGACGGCTTATAATTCACCCCTCCACTTT. Protein product: CSVSTAYNSPLHF.

The CDR3 region has the DNA TGTGCCACCCACAGGGCAGGGGGCACTGAAGCTTTCTTT. Encoded protein: CATHRAGGTEAFF. This rearrangement joins TRBV6-5 to TRBJ1-1; 7 nucleotides agree with TRBD1. Germline V gene sequence: CDR1 MNHEY, CDR2 SVGAGI. Trimming cost V 10 bases and J 4 bases; bases outside gene matches: 9. This CDR3 region has 13 residues.

The chain uses TRBV29-1 and TRBJ2-7, with D uncertain. The CDR3 length is 12 residues. Germline assignment: CDR1 SQVTM and CDR2 ANQGSEA. V was shortened by 7 bases and J by 3 bases, with 13 bases between the two germline ends. CDR3 sequence (DNA): TGCAGCGCCACGGGCCTTCACTACGAGCAGTACTTC. It encodes CSATGLHYEQYF.

The chain joins TRBV5-6 to TRBJ2-7; D may be TRBD1 (6 bases). Germline V lookup: CDR1 SGHDT, CDR2 YYEEEE. The V gene lost 4 bases and the J gene lost 12 bases, with 29 bases spanning the gap. The CDR3 runs to 16 residues. This CDR3 reads CASSRKDRFPLVGSYF. The CDR3 bases are TGTGCCAGCAGCCGAAAAGACAGGTTTCCTCTCGTGGGCTCGTACTTC.

The chain links TRBV7-3 to TRBJ2-3; 8 nucleotides align to TRBD2. V shed 3 bases, J shed 1 base, and the junction held 0 bases outside the gene matches. Germline V gives CDR1 SGHTA, CDR2 FQGTGA. CDR3 length: 14 amino acids. CDR3 residues: CASSLTSGTDTQYF. The CDR3 DNA reads as TGTGCCAGCAGCTTGACTAGCGGCACAGATACGCAGTATTTT.

The gene calls are TRBV19 and TRBJ2-3, with a weak D call TRBD2 (6 bases). Germline loops: CDR1 LNHDA, CDR2 SQIVND (reference sequence). Trimming took off 8 bases at V and 9 bases at J, with 21 bases between the two ends. The CDR3 is 14 residues long. This chain's CDR3 is CASSLGTSQITQYF. In DNA form, the CDR3 reads TGTGCCAGTTCTCTGGGGACTTCACAGATAACGCAGTATTTT.

The rearrangement links TRBV10-1 to TRBJ2-1, with 10 nucleotides matching TRBD2. With 7 bases clipped from V and 1 base from J, the junction kept 4 bases outside the gene matches. The CDR3 extends over 15 amino acids. CDR1 and CDR2 from the germline V gene are WNHNN and SYGVQD (reference sequence). As DNA, the CDR3 is TGCGCCAGCACCGTACTAGCGGGATCCTACAATGAGCAGTTCTTC. Its protein is CASTVLAGSYNEQFF.

The V gene is TRBV6-5, the J gene TRBJ2-6; D perhaps matches TRBD2 (5 bases). Germline V gene lookup returns CDR1 MNHEY and CDR2 SVGAGI. Trimming took 6 bases from V and 1 from J, leaving 10 bases between them. The CDR3 sequence is 15 residues long. In DNA, the CDR3 is TGTGCCAGCAGCCCAACGGGGTCTGGGGCCAACGTCCTGACTTTC. This gives the protein CASSPTGSGANVLTF.

CDR3 DNA: TGTGCCTGGAGTGAAAGCGTACCTGAAGCTTTCTTT. Translating gives CAWSESVPEAFF. V usage is TRBV30 and J usage is TRBJ1-1; D remains ambiguous. Trimming took 1 base from V and 6 from J, leaving 9 bases between them. Germline CDR1 is GTSNPN and CDR2 is SVGIG (reference sequence). CDR3 length equals 12 residues.

As concerns this clone: The same CDR3 can be traced to other DNA sequences in this sample. The J gene is TRBJ2-7, the V gene TRBV30; unclear D gene. V gave up 3 bases and J gave up 1 base, with 7 bases separating them. Germline V gene data show CDR1 as GTSNPN and CDR2 as SVGIG (reference sequence). This CDR3 has 12 residues. For the CDR3, the DNA is TGTGCCTGGAGACGCGATTCCTACGAGCAGTACTTC. As protein: CAWRRDSYEQYF.

In its sample, this clone was seen once. V gene TRBV25-1 combines with J gene TRBJ2-7, with D perhaps matching TRBD1 (5 bases). V was cut by 3 bases and J by 9 bases, with 9 bases left in between. The germline CDR1 and CDR2 sequences are MGHDK and SYGVNS. The CDR3 has 11 residues. The CDR3 reads CASSETAGQYF. CDR3 DNA sequence: TGTGCCAGCAGTGAGACAGCCGGGCAGTACTTC.

This rearrangement joins TRBV30 to TRBJ1-6; D gene uncertain. Germline CDR1 reads GTSNPN; CDR2 reads SVGIG (reference sequence). Trimming removed 5 bases from V and 7 bases from J, with 9 bases in between. The CDR3 contains 12 residues. The CDR3 sequence is CAWGPPNSPLHF. Written as DNA, the CDR3 is TGTGCCTGGGGACCCCCGAATTCACCCCTCCACTTT.